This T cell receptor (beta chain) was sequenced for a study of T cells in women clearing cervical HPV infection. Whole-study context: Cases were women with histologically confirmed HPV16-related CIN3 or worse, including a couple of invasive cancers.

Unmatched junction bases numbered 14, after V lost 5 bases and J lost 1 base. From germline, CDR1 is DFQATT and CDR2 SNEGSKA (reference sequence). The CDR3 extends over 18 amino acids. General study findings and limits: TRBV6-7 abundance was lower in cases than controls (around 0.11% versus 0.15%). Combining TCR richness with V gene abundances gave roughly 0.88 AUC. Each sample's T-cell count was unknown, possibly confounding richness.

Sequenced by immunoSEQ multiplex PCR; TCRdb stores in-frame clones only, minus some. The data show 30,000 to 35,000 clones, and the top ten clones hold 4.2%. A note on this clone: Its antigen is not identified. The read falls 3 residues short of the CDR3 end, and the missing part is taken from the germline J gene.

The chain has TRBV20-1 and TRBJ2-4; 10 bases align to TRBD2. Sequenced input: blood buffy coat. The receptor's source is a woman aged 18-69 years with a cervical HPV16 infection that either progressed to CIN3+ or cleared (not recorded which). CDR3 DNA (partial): TGCAGTGCTTTTATAGCGGGAGGTACCAAGGGGGCCAAAAACATT. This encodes CSAFIAGGTKGAKNI. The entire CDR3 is CSAFIAGGTKGAKNIQYF.